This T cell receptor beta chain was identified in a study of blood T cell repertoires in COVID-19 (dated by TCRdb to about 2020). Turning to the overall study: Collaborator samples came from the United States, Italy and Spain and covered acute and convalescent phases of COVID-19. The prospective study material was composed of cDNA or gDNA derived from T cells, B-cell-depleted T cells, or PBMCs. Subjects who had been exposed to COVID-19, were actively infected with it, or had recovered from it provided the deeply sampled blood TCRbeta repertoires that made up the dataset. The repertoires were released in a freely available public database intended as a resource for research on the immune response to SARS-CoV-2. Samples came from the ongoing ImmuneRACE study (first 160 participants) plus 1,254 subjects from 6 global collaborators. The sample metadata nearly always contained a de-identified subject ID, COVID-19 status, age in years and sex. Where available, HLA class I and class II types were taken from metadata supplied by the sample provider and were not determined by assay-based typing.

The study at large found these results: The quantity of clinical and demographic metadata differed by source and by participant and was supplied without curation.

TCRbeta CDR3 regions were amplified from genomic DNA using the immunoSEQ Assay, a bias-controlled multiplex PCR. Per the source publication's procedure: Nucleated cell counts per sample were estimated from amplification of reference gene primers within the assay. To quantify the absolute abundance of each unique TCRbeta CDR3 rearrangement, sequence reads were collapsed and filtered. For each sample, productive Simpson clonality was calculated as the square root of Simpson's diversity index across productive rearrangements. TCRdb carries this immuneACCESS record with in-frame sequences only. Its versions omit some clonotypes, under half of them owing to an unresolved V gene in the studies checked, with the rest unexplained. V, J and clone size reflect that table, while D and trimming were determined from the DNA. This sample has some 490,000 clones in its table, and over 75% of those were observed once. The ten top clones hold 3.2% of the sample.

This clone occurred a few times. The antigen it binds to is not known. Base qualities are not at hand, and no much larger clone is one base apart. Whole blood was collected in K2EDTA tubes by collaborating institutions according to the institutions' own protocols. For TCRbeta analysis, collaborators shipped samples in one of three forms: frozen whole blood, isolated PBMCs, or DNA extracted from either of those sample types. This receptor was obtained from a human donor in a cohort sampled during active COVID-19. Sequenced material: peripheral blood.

The CDR3 protein is CASSLDSASGSSSYEQYF. The DNA sequence follows: TGTGCCAGCAGCTTAGATTCGGCTAGCGGGTCCAGCTCCTACGAGCAGTACTTC. This receptor chain uses TRBV7-2 and TRBJ2-7; 8 junctional bases match TRBD2. CDR3 length: 18 amino acids, cysteine to phenylalanine. Only CDR3 DNA is held: 54 bases, read in frame from base 1. V trim: 1 base; J trim: 0 bases; unmatched bases: 11. CDR1 SGHTA and CDR2 FQGNSA were looked up in the germline V gene.